Below, 2 T cell receptor beta chains from the same sample are listed, as sequenced in a study of CD8 T cells in acute hepatitis C reinfection. Study outcomes and limitations: TRBV04 and TRBV06 were preferentially used in all groups, not explained by naive pool overrepresentation.

This sample's time point: at least 347 days after estimated infection, following spontaneous clearance. Sequencing of hepatitis C virus-specific cells was done ex vivo rather than after in vitro expansion. Assay used: immunoSEQ multiplex PCR; TCRdb lists only in-frame clones, some missing. The sample consists of just over 350 clones, approximately 72% of them appearing once. Source: HCV NS3-1073 tetramer-sorted CD8+ T cells from PBMCs, taken at follow-up. The source is a man aged 40-50 years who spontaneously cleared hepatitis C infection.

V usage is TRBV7-9 and J usage is TRBJ2-7; possibly TRBD1 for D (5 bases). Germline V lookup: CDR1 SEHNR, CDR2 FQNEAQ (reference sequence). This CDR3 has 16 residues. The V end was cut by 1 base, the J end by 3 bases, with 16 bases between. The CDR3 DNA follows: TGTGCCAGCAGCTTAGGCCAGGGCGGAGAGCACTACGAGCAGTACTTC. Translation gives CASSLGQGGEHYEQYF.

V and J are TRBV9 and TRBJ2-2, with 8 bases aligning to TRBD2. The germline V gene encodes CDR1 SGDLS and CDR2 YYNGEE. Trimming took 4 bases from V and 5 from J; bases not matched to a gene: 10. The CDR3 has 16 amino acids. This chain's CDR3 is CASSSHREGRTGELFF. The CDR3 bases are TGTGCCAGCAGCTCCCACCGGGAGGGCCGAACCGGGGAGCTGTTTTTT.